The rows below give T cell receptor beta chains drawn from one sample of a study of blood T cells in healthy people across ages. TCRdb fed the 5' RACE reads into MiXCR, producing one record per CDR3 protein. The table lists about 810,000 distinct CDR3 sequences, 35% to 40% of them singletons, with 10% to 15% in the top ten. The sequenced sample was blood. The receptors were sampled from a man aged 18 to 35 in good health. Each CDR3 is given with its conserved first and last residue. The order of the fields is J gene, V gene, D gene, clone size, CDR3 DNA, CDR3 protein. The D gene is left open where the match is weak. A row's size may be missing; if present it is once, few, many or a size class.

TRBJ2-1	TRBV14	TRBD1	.	TGTGCCAGCAGCCAAGGGGGGCACTCCGGGACAGAAAATGAGCAGTTCTTC	CASSQGGHSGTENEQFF
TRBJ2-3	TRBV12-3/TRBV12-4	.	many	TGTGCCAGCAGGTCGGGGGGCACAGATACGCAGTATTTT	CASRSGGTDTQYF
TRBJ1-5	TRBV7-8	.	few	TGTGCCAGCAGCTTACGGTCGCAGACAAATCAGCCCCAGCATTTT	CASSLRSQTNQPQHF
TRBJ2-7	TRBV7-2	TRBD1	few	TGTGCCAGCAGCTCCGATCCGGGACAGGGGTTTCTCCACGCCTACGAGCAGTACTTC	CASSSDPGQGFLHAYEQYF
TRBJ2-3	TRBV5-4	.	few	TGTGCCAGCAGCTCCGGGATATACACAGATACGCAGTATTTT	CASSSGIYTDTQYF
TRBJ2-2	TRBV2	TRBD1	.	TGTGCCAGCGTGGGACAGGGGGCCGGGGAGCTGTTTTTT	CASVGQGAGELFF
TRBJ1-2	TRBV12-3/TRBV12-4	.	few	TGTGCCAGCAGGAAAAGACAAGTACAAGGCTACACCTTC	CASRKRQVQGYTF
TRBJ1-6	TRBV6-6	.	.	TGTGCCAGCAGTTACTCGTCAGGGTCTTCACCCCTCCACTTT	CASSYSSGSSPLHF
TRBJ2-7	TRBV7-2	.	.	TGTGCCAGCAGCGTGTCGTCCGCCTACGAGCAGTACTTC	CASSVSSAYEQYF
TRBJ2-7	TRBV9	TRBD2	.	TGTGCCAGCAGCTACGGGACTAACGAGCAGTACTTC	CASSYGTNEQYF
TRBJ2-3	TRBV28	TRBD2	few	TGTGCCAGCAAGACCAGCGGGGGCCCTAACACAGATACGCAGTATTTT	CASKTSGGPNTDTQYF
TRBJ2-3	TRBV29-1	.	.	TGCAGCGTGGCCCCGACTAGGCCGGATACGCAGTATTTT	CSVAPTRPDTQYF
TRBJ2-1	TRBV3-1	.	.	TGTGCCAGCAGCCACGTCCTGGGTGGCTCCTACAATGAGCAGTTCTTC	CASSHVLGGSYNEQFF
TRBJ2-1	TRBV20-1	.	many	TGCAGTGCTTTGAAGGGGGGCCCGGACAATGAGCAGTTCTTC	CSALKGGPDNEQFF
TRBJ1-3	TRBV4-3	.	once	TGCGCCAGCAGCCAAGAGTGGACGAGCTCTGGAAACGCCATATATTTT	CASSQEWTSSGNAIYF
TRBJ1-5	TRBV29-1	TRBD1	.	TGCAGCGTTGAGACCGGGACAGGGAGTATGACCCAGCATTTT	CSVETGTGSMTQHF
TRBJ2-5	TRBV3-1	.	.	TGTGCCAGCAGCCAAGGTTTTATGGAGACCCAGTACTTC	CASSQGFMETQYF
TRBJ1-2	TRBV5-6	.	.	TGTGCCAGCAGCTTCCCTATGGGGGATGGCTACACCTTC	CASSFPMGDGYTF
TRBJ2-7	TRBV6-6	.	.	TGTGCCAGCAGCTTCGGCTTTTCGGAGCAGTACTTC	CASSFGFSEQYF
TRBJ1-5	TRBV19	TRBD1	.	TGTGCCAGTAGTATCCGGACAGGGGCATATAGCAATCAGCCCCAGCATTTT	CASSIRTGAYSNQPQHF
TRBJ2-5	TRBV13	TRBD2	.	TGTGCCAGCAGCTTAGGCCTAGCGGGGGTTGAGACCCAGTACTTC	CASSLGLAGVETQYF
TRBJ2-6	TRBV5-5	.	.	TGTGCCAGCAGCTTGTATGTAGATAGCTCTGGGGCCAACGTCCTGACTTTC	CASSLYVDSSGANVLTF
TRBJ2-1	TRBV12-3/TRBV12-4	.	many	TGTGCCAGCAGTTTGGCCGCGGGGGCGAACAATGAGCAGTTCTTC	CASSLAAGANNEQFF
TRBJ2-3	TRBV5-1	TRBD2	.	TGCGCCAGCAGCCGAGAACTAGCGGGGGTCCCCGATACGCAGTATTTT	CASSRELAGVPDTQYF
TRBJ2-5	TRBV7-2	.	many	TGTGCCAGCAGCTTAGTACACACGGAAGAGACCCAGTACTTC	CASSLVHTEETQYF
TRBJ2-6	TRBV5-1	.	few	TGCGCCATAACAGGGTCTGGGGCCAACGTCCTGACTTTC	CAITGSGANVLTF
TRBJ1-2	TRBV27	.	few	TGTGCCAGCAGTACACGGGACACAGCCTATGGCTACACCTTC	CASSTRDTAYGYTF
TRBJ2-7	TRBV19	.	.	TGTGCCAGTAGTAGGGCGGGACAGAGCTACGAGCAGTACTTC	CASSRAGQSYEQYF
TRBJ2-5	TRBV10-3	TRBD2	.	TGTGCCATCAGCAAATCGACTAGCGGAACCCAAGAGACCCAGTACTTC	CAISKSTSGTQETQYF